This T cell receptor (beta chain) originates from a study of cytomegalovirus exposure and HLA in healthy donors. Overall study findings and caveats: A classifier reportedly called cytomegalovirus status with high sensitivity and specificity.

Points on this clone: Its antigen is not known.

The CDR3 covers 11 residues. Germline V gene sequence: CDR1 DFQATT, CDR2 SNEGSKA (reference sequence). V was cut by 6 bases and J by 4 bases, with 10 bases left in between. TCRdb's copy holds only in-frame clones and misses some; the assay was immunoSEQ multiplex PCR. The table shows tens of thousands of clones, with roughly 93% occurring only once. The sequence was obtained from a man aged 25-45 years in good health and CMV-seronegative. The specimen was PBMCs. The chain has TRBV20-1 and TRBJ2-7; D might be TRBD2 (5 bases). CDR3 protein: CSAGRGYEQYF. In DNA form, the CDR3 reads TGCAGTGCGGGTCGGGGTTACGAGCAGTACTTC.